What follows describes a single T cell receptor (beta chain). This receptor's antigen is unknown. There are no base qualities to consult, and no much larger clone falls within one base. Patients with a history of autoimmune disease or receiving systemic immunosuppression were excluded from the trial. In every dose cohort, peripheral blood was drawn for TCR sequencing at baseline, cycle 4 day 1, and cycle 7 day 1. The samples were taken from a phase I, first-in-human, multicenter, open-label dose-escalation trial of ivuxolimab. Adults with locally advanced or metastatic head and neck squamous cell, hepatocellular, melanoma or renal cell carcinoma were enrolled in the trial. Before TCR sequencing, CD4+ T cells and CD8+ T cells were sorted from peripheral blood as separate populations. These data come from a study of OX40 agonist ivuxolimab in advanced cancers. Concerning the study at large: Ivuxolimab was a fully human IgG2 agonistic monoclonal antibody targeting the costimulatory receptor OX40 (CD134). Intravenous ivuxolimab was administered to patients every 2 weeks at six dose levels: 0.01, 0.1, 0.3, 1.5, 3 and 10 mg/kg. Of the roughly 52 dose-escalation patients, hepatocellular carcinoma was present in around 20, melanoma in approximately 15, renal cell carcinoma in 9 and head and neck cancer in 9. In the dose-escalation cohort, 70% to 90% of patients were male, and the mean age was around 60 years with a range of roughly 20 to 80. Prior anti-PD-1, anti-PD-L1 or anti-CTLA-4 therapy was permitted, and 40% to 50% of dose-escalation patients had received checkpoint inhibitors. Partial responses were achieved by three dose-escalation patients, of whom one had hepatocellular carcinoma and two had cutaneous melanoma. Peripheral TCRbeta sequencing was intended to test whether TCR sequence diversity was altered and clonal T-cell expansion was caused by ivuxolimab. The paper reports the monotherapy dose-escalation portion (N of about 51 patients) of the phase I ivuxolimab trial.

For sequencing of the TCRbeta CDR3 region, genomic DNA was extracted from the sorted cells. TCRbeta CDR3 regions were sequenced using the immunoSEQ Assay. Drawn from immuneACCESS, this table holds only the in-frame rearrangements with V and J called that TCRdb kept. Clones are partly lost; checked studies trace under half to an unresolved V gene and leave the rest unexplained. In this sample the table shows approximately 50,000 clones, about 82% of which occur a single time. The leading ten clones occupy approximately 4.1% of the sample. Results and caveats for the whole study, not just this receptor: Low levels of normalized T-cell clonal expansion were also shown by some nonresponding patients. After ivuxolimab, more expanded clones were found on average in CD8+ T cells than in CD4+ T cells. Clonal expansion of both CD4+ and CD8+ blood T cells was observed from baseline to week 6 at doses 0.1 to 3.0 mg/kg. The antigen specificity of the clonally expanded peripheral T cells was not determined. Partial responders in the 0.1-3.0 mg/kg groups had among the lowest normalized peripheral clonal expansion, especially among CD8+ T cells.

The CDR3, cysteine through phenylalanine, is 16 amino acids long. Left in the record is the CDR3 DNA by itself, 48 bases read in frame from the first base. V and J are trimmed by 4 bases and 4 bases, and the gene matches miss 13 bases of the junction. For CDR1 and CDR2, the germline V gene lists MDHEN and SYDVKM. This sample comprised CD4+ or CD8+ T cells sorted from blood, obtained in a trial of the OX40 agonist ivuxolimab. The chain is encoded by TRBV28 joined to TRBJ2-7; TRBD1 matches 7 bases in the middle. This clonotype was sampled from an adult with an advanced solid tumor such as melanoma, head and neck, liver or kidney cancer. Here the CDR3 is given as CASSSSGTENLYEQYF. The bases are TGTGCCAGCAGTTCCTCCGGGACAGAGAACCTTTACGAGCAGTACTTC.